This is a list of T cell receptor beta chains from one sample in a study of PD-1 blockade in mismatch repair-deficient tumors. Repertoires were generated with immunoSEQ multiplex PCR, while TCRdb's copy carries only in-frame clones and drops some. The data show roughly 130,000 clones, roughly 90% seen once. The sample was peripheral blood, taken 70 to 73 weeks after starting pembrolizumab. These receptor sequences come from an adult with mismatch repair-deficient cancer. Each CDR3 is given with its conserved first and last residue. Fields, in order: D gene, V gene, clone size, J gene, CDR3 protein, CDR3 DNA. D genes are given only for firm matches. Not all rows give a size; the values are once, few, many and, for expanded clones, a class.

D gene: NA
V gene: TRBV6-5
clone size: NA
J gene: TRBJ1-2
CDR3 protein: CASSREFYGYTF
CDR3 DNA: TGTGCCAGCAGTAGGGAGTTCTATGGCTACACCTTC

D gene: NA
V gene: TRBV27
clone size: NA
J gene: TRBJ1-4
CDR3 protein: CASSLGHPNEKLFF
CDR3 DNA: TGTGCCAGCAGTTTGGGGCACCCTAATGAAAAACTGTTTTTT

D gene: NA
V gene: TRBV7-9
clone size: NA
J gene: TRBJ2-2
CDR3 protein: CASSSGLWNTGELFF
CDR3 DNA: TGTGCCAGCAGCTCGGGACTTTGGAACACCGGGGAGCTGTTTTTT

D gene: TRBD1
V gene: TRBV28
clone size: NA
J gene: TRBJ1-5
CDR3 protein: CASSLLGGQPQHF
CDR3 DNA: TGTGCCAGCAGTTTATTAGGGGGCCAGCCCCAGCATTTT

D gene: NA
V gene: TRBV9
clone size: NA
J gene: TRBJ2-5
CDR3 protein: CASTTKVGAGEYQETQYF
CDR3 DNA: TGTGCCAGCACCACAAAGGTGGGGGCAGGGGAGTACCAAGAGACCCAGTACTTC

D gene: TRBD2
V gene: TRBV19
clone size: NA
J gene: TRBJ2-7
CDR3 protein: CASSIRGVTYEQYF
CDR3 DNA: TGTGCCAGTAGTATTCGGGGGGTCACCTACGAGCAGTACTTC

D gene: NA
V gene: TRBV6-1
clone size: NA
J gene: TRBJ2-3
CDR3 protein: CASSEWPPDTDTQYF
CDR3 DNA: TGTGCCAGCAGTGAGTGGCCCCCCGACACAGATACGCAGTATTTT

D gene: NA
V gene: TRBV4-3
clone size: NA
J gene: TRBJ2-4
CDR3 protein: CASSQEWLGLENIQYF
CDR3 DNA: TGCGCCAGCAGCCAAGAGTGGTTGGGGCTCGAAAACATTCAGTACTTC

D gene: NA
V gene: TRBV28
clone size: NA
J gene: TRBJ1-5
CDR3 protein: CASGGRRISNQPQHF
CDR3 DNA: TGTGCCAGCGGAGGCCGACGGATTAGCAATCAGCCCCAGCATTTT

D gene: NA
V gene: TRBV12-5
clone size: NA
J gene: TRBJ2-2
CDR3 protein: CASGLVGRNTGELFF
CDR3 DNA: TGTGCTAGTGGTTTGGTGGGCAGGAACACCGGGGAGCTGTTTTTT

D gene: NA
V gene: TRBV6-1
clone size: NA
J gene: TRBJ2-7
CDR3 protein: CASSEGGFPYEQYF
CDR3 DNA: TGTGCCAGCAGTGAAGGAGGGTTCCCCTACGAGCAGTACTTC

D gene: NA
V gene: TRBV10-2
clone size: NA
J gene: TRBJ1-2
CDR3 protein: CASSSGGPNYGYTF
CDR3 DNA: TGCGCCAGCAGTAGCGGGGGGCCTAACTATGGCTACACCTTC

D gene: NA
V gene: TRBV7-9
clone size: NA
J gene: TRBJ1-2
CDR3 protein: CASSLDRGAYGYTF
CDR3 DNA: TGTGCCAGCAGCTTAGATAGGGGGGCCTATGGCTACACCTTC

D gene: TRBD2
V gene: TRBV10-2
clone size: once
J gene: TRBJ2-7
CDR3 protein: CASSGGLAGNYEQYF
CDR3 DNA: TGCGCCAGCAGCGGGGGACTAGCGGGAAACTACGAGCAGTACTTC

D gene: NA
V gene: TRBV19
clone size: once
J gene: TRBJ1-5
CDR3 protein: CASSRKGTFDNQPQHF
CDR3 DNA: TGTGCCAGTAGTAGGAAGGGTACATTCGATAATCAGCCCCAGCATTTT

D gene: TRBD1
V gene: TRBV2
clone size: NA
J gene: TRBJ2-5
CDR3 protein: CASSETGAETQYF
CDR3 DNA: TGTGCCAGCAGTGAAACAGGGGCAGAGACCCAGTACTTC

D gene: TRBD2
V gene: TRBV4-2
clone size: NA
J gene: TRBJ2-7
CDR3 protein: CASSQGGGRAVYEQYF
CDR3 DNA: TGTGCCAGCAGCCAAGGTGGCGGGAGGGCCGTCTACGAGCAGTACTTC

D gene: NA
V gene: TRBV10-3
clone size: few
J gene: TRBJ1-2
CDR3 protein: CATQGQSVGYTF
CDR3 DNA: TGTGCCACACAAGGACAGTCGGTTGGCTACACCTTC

D gene: NA
V gene: TRBV14
clone size: NA
J gene: TRBJ2-3
CDR3 protein: CASSQSNTQYF
CDR3 DNA: TGTGCCAGCAGCCAATCGAATACGCAGTATTTT

D gene: NA
V gene: TRBV11-2
clone size: NA
J gene: TRBJ2-7
CDR3 protein: CASSLDAFYEQYF
CDR3 DNA: TGTGCCAGCAGCTTAGACGCGTTTTACGAGCAGTACTTC

D gene: TRBD1
V gene: TRBV27
clone size: NA
J gene: TRBJ2-1
CDR3 protein: CASSLRTGGYNEQFF
CDR3 DNA: TGTGCCAGCAGTTTACGGACAGGGGGCTACAATGAGCAGTTCTTC

D gene: NA
V gene: TRBV11-2
clone size: NA
J gene: TRBJ1-1
CDR3 protein: CASSSVLGNTEAFF
CDR3 DNA: TGTGCCAGCAGCTCCGTGTTGGGGAACACTGAAGCTTTCTTT

D gene: NA
V gene: TRBV27
clone size: NA
J gene: TRBJ1-1
CDR3 protein: CASSFHGGGTEAFF
CDR3 DNA: TGTGCCAGCAGTTTCCACGGGGGGGGGACTGAAGCTTTCTTT

D gene: TRBD2
V gene: TRBV28
clone size: once
J gene: TRBJ2-3
CDR3 protein: CASSLFSLAGLSTDTQYF
CDR3 DNA: TGTGCCAGCAGTTTATTTAGCCTAGCGGGACTTAGCACAGATACGCAGTATTTT

D gene: TRBD1
V gene: TRBV7-9
clone size: NA
J gene: TRBJ1-3
CDR3 protein: CASSLGTGNTIYF
CDR3 DNA: TGTGCCAGCAGCTTAGGGACAGGGAACACCATATATTTT

D gene: NA
V gene: TRBV10-3
clone size: NA
J gene: TRBJ2-1
CDR3 protein: CAISESTGNEQFF
CDR3 DNA: TGTGCCATCAGTGAGTCGACGGGCAATGAGCAGTTCTTC

D gene: NA
V gene: TRBV10-2
clone size: NA
J gene: TRBJ2-1
CDR3 protein: CASRGAAEEFF
CDR3 DNA: TGCGCCAGCAGGGGGGCAGCTGAGGAGTTCTTC

D gene: NA
V gene: TRBV29-1
clone size: once
J gene: TRBJ1-1
CDR3 protein: CSVVGGRKNTEAFF
CDR3 DNA: TGCAGCGTTGTGGGGGGCAGAAAGAACACTGAAGCTTTCTTT

D gene: NA
V gene: TRBV7-8
clone size: NA
J gene: TRBJ2-1
CDR3 protein: CASSPRGGLPYYNEQFF
CDR3 DNA: TGTGCCAGCAGCCCTAGAGGGGGTCTACCATATTACAATGAGCAGTTCTTC

D gene: TRBD2
V gene: TRBV27
clone size: NA
J gene: TRBJ2-3
CDR3 protein: CASSPGTSGSFSTDTQYF
CDR3 DNA: TGTGCCAGCAGTCCAGGGACTAGCGGGAGTTTTAGCACAGATACGCAGTATTTT

D gene: NA
V gene: TRBV5-8
clone size: NA
J gene: TRBJ1-5
CDR3 protein: CASSLGHQPQHF
CDR3 DNA: TGTGCCAGCAGCTTGGGGCATCAGCCCCAGCATTTT

D gene: NA
V gene: TRBV4-1
clone size: NA
J gene: TRBJ2-3
CDR3 protein: CASSRSPSGSTDTQYF
CDR3 DNA: TGCGCCAGCAGCCGTTCCCCCTCCGGGTCCACAGATACGCAGTATTTT

D gene: TRBD2
V gene: TRBV5-1
clone size: once
J gene: TRBJ2-3
CDR3 protein: CASSLLIGTSGTSTDTQYF
CDR3 DNA: TGCGCCAGCAGCTTGCTTATCGGGACTAGCGGGACGAGCACAGATACGCAGTATTTT

D gene: NA
V gene: TRBV4-3
clone size: NA
J gene: TRBJ2-4
CDR3 protein: CASSQARDETLAKNIQYF
CDR3 DNA: TGCGCCAGCAGCCAAGCCAGGGATGAAACTTTAGCCAAAAACATTCAGTACTTC

D gene: TRBD2
V gene: TRBV4-3
clone size: NA
J gene: TRBJ2-7
CDR3 protein: CASSQDSAGGSYEQYF
CDR3 DNA: TGCGCCAGCAGCCAAGATTCGGCGGGAGGGTCCTACGAGCAGTACTTC

D gene: TRBD2
V gene: TRBV27
clone size: NA
J gene: TRBJ2-7
CDR3 protein: CASSPKLAGVYEQYF
CDR3 DNA: TGTGCCAGCAGTCCAAAACTAGCGGGAGTTTACGAGCAGTACTTC